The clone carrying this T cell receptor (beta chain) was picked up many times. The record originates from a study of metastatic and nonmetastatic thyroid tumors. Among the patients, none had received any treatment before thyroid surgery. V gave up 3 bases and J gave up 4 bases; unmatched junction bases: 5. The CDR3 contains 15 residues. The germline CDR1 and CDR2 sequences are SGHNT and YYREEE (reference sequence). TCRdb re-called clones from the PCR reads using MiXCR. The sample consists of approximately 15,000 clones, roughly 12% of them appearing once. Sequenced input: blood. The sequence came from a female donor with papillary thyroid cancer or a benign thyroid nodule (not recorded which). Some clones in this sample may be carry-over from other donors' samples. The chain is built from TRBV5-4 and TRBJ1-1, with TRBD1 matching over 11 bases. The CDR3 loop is CASSWGTGGGTEAFF. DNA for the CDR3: TGTGCCAGCAGCTGGGGGACAGGGGGTGGCACTGAAGCTTTCTTT.